This T cell receptor (beta chain) originates from a study of blood T cell repertoires in COVID-19 (TCRdb year 2020). Looking at the study overall: The collaborator samples originated in the United States, Italy and Spain and spanned the acute and convalescent phases of COVID-19. The prospective study material was composed of cDNA or gDNA derived from T cells, B-cell-depleted T cells, or PBMCs. Subjects who had been exposed to COVID-19, were actively infected with it, or had recovered from it provided the deeply sampled blood TCRbeta repertoires that made up the dataset. The repertoires were released in a freely available public database intended as a resource for research on the immune response to SARS-CoV-2. Samples came from the ongoing ImmuneRACE study (first 160 participants) plus 1,254 subjects from 6 global collaborators. Nearly every sample came with metadata listing a de-identified subject ID, COVID-19 status, age in years and sex. Where HLA class I and class II types were available, the types were taken from metadata supplied by the sample provider, not from assay-based typing.

Overall results and qualifications from the work: How much clinical and demographic metadata was included differed by source and by participant, and the metadata was provided uncurated.

Each collaborating institution followed its own protocols to collect whole blood in K2EDTA tubes. For TCRbeta analysis, collaborator samples were shipped as frozen whole blood, as isolated PBMCs, or as DNA extracted from either sample type. TCRbeta CDR3 regions were amplified from genomic DNA using the immunoSEQ Assay, a bias-controlled multiplex PCR. The original methods were these. The number of nucleated cells in each sample was estimated from the amplification of reference gene primers within the assay. To quantify the absolute abundance of each unique TCRbeta CDR3 rearrangement, sequence reads were collapsed and filtered. For each sample, productive Simpson clonality was calculated by taking the square root of Simpson's diversity index across productive rearrangements. TCRdb mirrors the immuneACCESS table, restricted to in-frame sequences. Some clones are absent from its copies; in checked studies, under half trace to an unresolved V gene, and the reason for the others is unknown. V and J calls and clone size are those listed in that table; D and trimming were worked out from the DNA. In this sample the table shows roughly 200,000 clones, 80% to 85% of which occur a single time. In total, the top ten clones hold 4% to 5.5% of the sample.

Unmatched junction bases come to 15, with V trimmed by 7 bases and J by 12 bases. CDR3 length: 14 amino acids, cysteine to phenylalanine. Solely the CDR3 DNA is kept, with 42 bases framed from the first base. CDR1 and CDR2 are drawn from the germline V gene (reference sequence): GTSNPN, SVGIG. For this clone: The target of this receptor is not known. Base-call qualities are not available, and no considerably larger clone is one nucleotide away.

The rearranged chain carries TRBV30 and TRBJ1-6; 7 junctional bases match TRBD1. Sequenced input: peripheral blood. The source is a man in his fifties or sixties with active or convalescent COVID-19. The CDR3 corresponds to CASPGGKGLKPLHF. The DNA reads as follows: TGTGCCTCCCCAGGGGGAAAGGGTTTAAAACCCCTCCACTTT.